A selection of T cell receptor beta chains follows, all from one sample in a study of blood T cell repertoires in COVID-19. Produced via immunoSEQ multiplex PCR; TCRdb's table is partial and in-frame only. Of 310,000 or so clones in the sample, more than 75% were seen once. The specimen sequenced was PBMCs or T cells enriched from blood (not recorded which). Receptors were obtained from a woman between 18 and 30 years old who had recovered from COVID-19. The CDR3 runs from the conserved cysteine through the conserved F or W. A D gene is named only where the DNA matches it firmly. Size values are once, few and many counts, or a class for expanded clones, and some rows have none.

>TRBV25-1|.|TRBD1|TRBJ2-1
CASRETGWSNEQFF
TGTGCCAGCCGTGAGACAGGGTGGTCGAATGAGCAGTTCTTC
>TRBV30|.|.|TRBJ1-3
CAWNGRGAGNTIYF
TGTGCCTGGAACGGTCGGGGGGCTGGAAACACCATATATTTT
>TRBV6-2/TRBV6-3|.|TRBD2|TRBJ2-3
CASSYSTTSGSKGSTDTQYF
TGTGCCAGCAGTTACTCGACTACTAGCGGGAGTAAAGGGAGCACAGATACGCAGTATTTT
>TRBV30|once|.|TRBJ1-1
CAWSLSRATEAFF
TGTGCCTGGAGTCTTAGCAGGGCCACTGAAGCTTTCTTT
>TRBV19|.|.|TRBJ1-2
CASSLRQIPFYGYTF
TGTGCCAGTAGTCTCCGACAGATCCCCTTCTATGGCTACACCTTC
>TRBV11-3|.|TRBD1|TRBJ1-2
CASRTGGAPYGYTF
TGTGCCAGCAGGACAGGGGGCGCCCCCTATGGCTACACCTTC
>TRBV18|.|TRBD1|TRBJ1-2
CASSPRGQLGYNYGYTF
TGTGCCAGCTCACCAAGGGGACAGTTGGGTTACAACTATGGCTACACCTTC
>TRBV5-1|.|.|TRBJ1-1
CASSYWDGSKTEAFF
TGCGCCAGCAGCTACTGGGACGGGAGTAAGACTGAAGCTTTCTTT
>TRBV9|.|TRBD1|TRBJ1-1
CASSGRPGQPTPGTEAFF
TGTGCCAGCAGCGGCCGCCCGGGACAGCCTACCCCGGGGACTGAAGCTTTCTTT
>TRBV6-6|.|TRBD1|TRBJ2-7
CASRAGQVVGQYF
TGTGCCAGCAGGGCCGGACAGGTAGTAGGGCAGTACTTC
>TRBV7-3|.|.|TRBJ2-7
CASSLTPSEEQYF
TGTGCCAGCAGCTTAACGCCCTCAGAAGAGCAGTACTTC
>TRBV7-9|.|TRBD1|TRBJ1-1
CASSLRGQAYTEAFF
TGTGCCAGCAGCTTAAGAGGACAGGCCTACACTGAAGCTTTCTTT
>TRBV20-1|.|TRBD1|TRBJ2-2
CSASSLDRAGELFF
TGCAGTGCTAGTTCTTTGGACAGGGCCGGGGAGCTGTTTTTT
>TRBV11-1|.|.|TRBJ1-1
CACNLDTWNTEAFF
TGTGCCTGTAATTTGGACACCTGGAACACTGAAGCTTTCTTT
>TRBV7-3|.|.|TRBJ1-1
CASSGGSTEAFF
TGTGCCAGCTCCGGGGGGAGCACTGAAGCTTTCTTT
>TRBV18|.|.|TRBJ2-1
CASSPATGSVGNEQFF
TGTGCCAGCTCACCAGCGACCGGGAGCGTGGGCAATGAGCAGTTCTTC
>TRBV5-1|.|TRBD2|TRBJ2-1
CASSFIPSGLAGNNEQFF
TGCGCCAGCAGCTTTATCCCCAGCGGACTAGCGGGAAATAATGAGCAGTTCTTC
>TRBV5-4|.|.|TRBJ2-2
CASSFNREDTGELFF
TGTGCCAGCAGCTTTAACAGGGAAGACACCGGGGAGCTGTTTTTT
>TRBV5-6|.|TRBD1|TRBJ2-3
CASSSRQGWTDTQYF
TGTGCCAGCAGTTCCCGACAGGGGTGGACAGATACGCAGTATTTT
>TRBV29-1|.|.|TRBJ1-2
CSVDAGRFYGYTF
TGCAGCGTTGATGCGGGAAGATTCTATGGCTACACCTTC
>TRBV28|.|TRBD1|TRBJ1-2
CASTLIGTGGRNGYTF
TGTGCCAGCACCTTAATCGGGACAGGGGGCCGGAATGGCTACACCTTC
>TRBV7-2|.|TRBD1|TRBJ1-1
CASSLAGGGAGGGSSAFF
TGTGCCAGCAGCTTAGCTGGTGGTGGGGCAGGGGGCGGCAGTTCAGCTTTCTTT
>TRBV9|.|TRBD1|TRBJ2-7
CASSSTGTGFYEQYF
TGTGCCAGCAGCTCCACCGGGACAGGATTCTACGAGCAGTACTTC
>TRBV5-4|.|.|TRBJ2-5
CASGSGQKKETQYF
TGTGCCAGCGGATCCGGACAGAAAAAAGAGACCCAGTACTTC